A selection of T cell receptor beta chains follows, all from one sample in a study of shared clonotypes between healthy human individuals. The table came from immunoSEQ multiplex PCR; TCRdb's copy has only in-frame clones and leaves some out. The sample gives 1.5 million to 2.5 million clones, over 85% of which show up once; 1% to 1.5% is in the top ten. The sample consisted of naive CD8+ T cells sorted from blood. These receptors came from a man aged 18 to 30 in good health. Each CDR3 is given with its conserved first and last residue. The D gene is left open where the match is weak. The size entry is marked missing in some rows and otherwise reads once, few, many or a size class.

V gene	D gene	CDR3 length	clone size	J gene	CDR3 protein	CDR3 DNA
TRBV28	.	13	.	TRBJ1-2	CASSFQLGDGYTF	TGTGCCAGCAGTTTCCAGCTCGGAGATGGCTACACCTTC
TRBV5-5	.	13	.	TRBJ2-7	CASSFGISYEQYF	TGTGCCAGCAGCTTTGGCATATCCTACGAGCAGTACTTC
TRBV29-1	.	12	.	TRBJ2-2	CSGPGGSGELFF	TGCAGCGGCCCAGGAGGGAGCGGGGAGCTGTTTTTT
TRBV4-1	.	16	once	TRBJ2-7	CASSQVSGVPNYEQYF	TGCGCCAGCAGCCAAGTCTCCGGGGTCCCTAACTACGAGCAGTACTTC
TRBV4-1	.	14	.	TRBJ2-7	CASSQAGHSYEQYF	TGCGCCAGCAGCCAAGCGGGACACTCCTACGAGCAGTACTTC
TRBV10-2	.	16	.	TRBJ2-1	CASTSPVEGVNNEQFF	TGCGCCAGCACCTCCCCGGTTGAAGGGGTAAACAATGAGCAGTTCTTC
TRBV9	TRBD2	15	few	TRBJ2-1	CASSDLAGGPYEQFF	TGTGCCAGCAGCGATCTAGCGGGGGGGCCTTATGAGCAGTTCTTC
TRBV6-6	TRBD1	14	.	TRBJ1-1	CASSYWTGGTEAFF	TGTGCCAGCAGTTACTGGACAGGGGGCACTGAAGCTTTCTTT
TRBV6-1	.	16	.	TRBJ2-2	CASSDYTYPNTGELFF	TGTGCCAGCAGTGACTACACCTACCCGAACACCGGGGAGCTGTTTTTT
TRBV11-2	TRBD1	13	.	TRBJ1-5	CASSGDSYQPQHF	TGTGCCAGCAGCGGGGACAGCTATCAGCCCCAGCATTTT
TRBV4-1	.	15	.	TRBJ1-3	CASSQVIGPGNTIYF	TGCGCCAGCAGCCAAGTAATAGGGCCTGGAAACACCATATATTTT
TRBV5-4	TRBD1	16	.	TRBJ2-7	CASSLGDRGLQGEQYF	TGTGCCAGCAGCCTAGGGGACAGGGGACTTCAAGGAGAGCAGTACTTC
TRBV6-1	TRBD1	14	once	TRBJ2-7	CASKGGLSSYEQYF	TGTGCCAGCAAAGGGGGCTTGAGCTCCTACGAGCAGTACTTC
TRBV29-1	.	10	.	TRBJ2-7	CSVVTYEQYF	TGCAGCGTTGTTACCTACGAGCAGTACTTC
TRBV2	TRBD2	17	once	TRBJ2-5	CASWGLAGGRGQETQYF	TGTGCCAGTTGGGGACTAGCGGGGGGGAGAGGACAAGAGACCCAGTACTTC
TRBV27	TRBD2	15	.	TRBJ2-1	CASSRLAGGTDEQFF	TGTGCCAGCAGTCGACTAGCGGGAGGTACGGATGAGCAGTTCTTC
TRBV9	.	13	.	TRBJ1-5	CASSVDGDQPQHF	TGTGCCAGCAGCGTAGATGGGGATCAGCCCCAGCATTTT
TRBV4-3	.	15	many	TRBJ1-1	CASSQAGVHNTEAFF	TGCGCCAGCAGCCAAGCAGGAGTACATAACACTGAAGCTTTCTTT
TRBV10-2	.	13	.	TRBJ2-1	CATYPNRGYEQFF	TGCGCCACCTACCCAAATCGAGGGTATGAGCAGTTCTTC
TRBV5-1	.	17	.	TRBJ2-7	CASSLDPPSNVGYEQYF	TGCGCCAGCAGCTTGGACCCCCCCTCTAACGTCGGGTACGAGCAGTACTTC
TRBV11-2	TRBD2	15	.	TRBJ2-7	CASSLASGEPYEQYF	TGTGCCAGCAGCCTAGCCAGCGGGGAGCCCTACGAGCAGTACTTC
TRBV5-6	.	15	.	TRBJ1-2	CASSSSLQVNYGYTF	TGTGCCAGCAGCTCCTCATTGCAGGTGAACTATGGCTACACCTTC
TRBV7-9	TRBD2	15	.	TRBJ2-5	CASGETSGRAETQYF	TGTGCCAGCGGCGAAACTAGCGGGAGGGCGGAGACCCAGTACTTC
TRBV2	TRBD1	22	.	TRBJ2-6	CASRPGTGGHPLWNSGANVLTF	TGTGCCAGCAGACCCGGGACAGGGGGTCATCCCCTCTGGAACTCTGGGGCCAACGTCCTGACTTTC
TRBV14	.	13	.	TRBJ2-1	CASSPSLTHEQFF	TGTGCCAGCAGCCCCAGTCTTACCCATGAGCAGTTCTTC
TRBV9	.	16	.	TRBJ1-4	CASSPGTWDTGEKLFF	TGTGCCAGCAGCCCGGGGACATGGGATACGGGGGAAAAACTGTTTTTT
TRBV9	TRBD1	15	.	TRBJ2-1	CASSAAGTVYNEQFF	TGTGCCAGCAGCGCCGCCGGGACAGTATACAATGAGCAGTTCTTC
TRBV7-9	.	11	.	TRBJ2-2	CASSYHGELFF	TGTGCCAGCAGCTACCACGGGGAGCTGTTTTTT
TRBV19	TRBD2	18	.	TRBJ2-7	CASSIDGSRGLAGYEQYF	TGTGCCAGTAGTATAGATGGCTCTAGGGGACTAGCGGGCTACGAGCAGTACTTC
TRBV9	.	14	.	TRBJ2-7	CASSVGGDTYEQYF	TGTGCCAGCAGCGTAGGGGGTGATACCTACGAGCAGTACTTC
TRBV30	TRBD2	21	.	TRBJ2-1	CAWKKGGPRTSGRAAHNEQFF	TGTGCCTGGAAAAAGGGGGGGCCTAGGACTAGCGGGAGGGCCGCCCACAATGAGCAGTTCTTC
TRBV9	TRBD1	16	few	TRBJ2-2	CASSPRDRDFTGELFF	TGTGCCAGCAGCCCCCGGGACAGGGATTTCACCGGGGAGCTGTTTTTT
TRBV7-8	.	15	.	TRBJ2-7	CASSLGGTIPYEQYF	TGTGCCAGCAGCCTTGGAGGGACAATCCCCTACGAGCAGTACTTC
TRBV5-6	.	14	.	TRBJ2-7	CASSLAYDPYEQYF	TGTGCCAGCAGCTTGGCATACGACCCCTACGAGCAGTACTTC
TRBV27	TRBD2	14	.	TRBJ2-5	CASGLAGDQETQYF	TGTGCCAGCGGTTTAGCGGGGGACCAAGAGACCCAGTACTTC